Shown below are 20 T cell receptor beta chains from a single sample sequenced in a study of blood T cell repertoires in COVID-19 (dated by TCRdb to the early 2020s). Libraries were made using the immunoSEQ multiplex PCR assay. In its TCRdb copy, this immuneACCESS table keeps in-frame sequences only and misses some clones. Where compared with another copy, unresolved V genes explain less than half of these, and the others have no known cause. The sample data list around 310,000 clones, and about nine tenths of these were observed just once. The biggest ten clones account for approximately 8.8% of the sample. Sequencing input: PBMCs or T cells enriched from blood (not recorded which). These receptors were obtained from a woman aged 40 to 55 who had recovered from COVID-19.

The J gene is TRBJ2-7, the V gene TRBV6-6; the D gene is possibly TRBD1 (6 bases). The CDR3 runs to 16 residues. V was shortened by 8 bases and J by 6 bases, with 26 bases between the two germline ends. Per germline, CDR1 MNHNY and CDR2 SVGAGI (reference sequence). The CDR3, as DNA: TGTGCCAGCTCCGATCTTACTAACAGGGAAGGCGGCGAGCAGTACTTC. Its translation is CASSDLTNREGGEQYF.

The CDR3 reads CASSHSGSGEQYF. For the CDR3, the DNA is TGTGCCAGCAGCCATAGCGGGAGCGGCGAGCAGTACTTC. The genes are TRBV9 and TRBJ2-7, with 9 bases lining up with TRBD2. The CDR3 consists of 13 residues. V shed 4 bases, J shed 6 bases, and the junction held 5 bases outside the gene matches. CDR1 is SGDLS and CDR2 is YYNGEE in the germline V gene.

V and J are TRBV9 and TRBJ2-7, with a weak D call TRBD1 (6 bases). The length of the CDR3 is 14 residues. From germline, CDR1 is SGDLS and CDR2 YYNGEE. Between the trimmed V and J ends, which lost 3 bases and 2 bases, there was a span of 12 bases. The CDR3 DNA is TGTGCCAGCAGCGAGGACAGCAGTACCTACGAGCAGTACTTC. Translation gives CASSEDSSTYEQYF.

This sequence joins TRBV5-1 and TRBJ1-2; D ambiguous. Germline V gene data show CDR1 as SGHRS and CDR2 as YFSETQ. The V end lost 4 bases, the J end lost 6 bases, and 13 bases lay between the germline ends. CDR3 length: 13 residues. DNA of the CDR3: TGCGCCAGCAGCGAGGTCGGCAACGATGGCTACACCTTC. Its translation: CASSEVGNDGYTF.

The rearrangement uses TRBV9 and TRBJ1-4; TRBD1 aligns across 9 bases. Germline values: CDR1 SGDLS, CDR2 YYNGEE. The V segment lost 3 bases and the J segment 5 bases; nucleotides outside the gene matches: 5. The CDR3 has 15 residues. CDR3 region: CASSGTGAYNEKLFF. The CDR3 DNA sequence: TGTGCCAGCAGCGGGACAGGGGCCTACAATGAAAAACTGTTTTTT.

This rearrangement joins TRBV9 to TRBJ2-2; 10 bases are a match to TRBD2. Germline assignment: CDR1 SGDLS and CDR2 YYNGEE. Trimming at V came to 4 bases and at J to 2 bases, leaving 5 bases not matched to a gene. The CDR3 is 16 residues long. The CDR3 region is CASSSAGGGNTGELFF. The DNA for the CDR3 is TGTGCCAGCAGCTCAGCGGGAGGGGGTAACACCGGGGAGCTGTTTTTT.

This clone was seen at least ten times. Other DNA sequences within the sample encode an identical CDR3. J is TRBJ2-1 and V is TRBV11-2; 12 bases are a match to TRBD2. The CDR3 length is 13 residues. V lost 4 bases, J lost 10 bases, and 2 bases stayed unmatched. Germline loops: CDR1 SGHAT, CDR2 FQNNGV. The CDR3 sequence: CASSSGTSGEQFF. In DNA form, the CDR3 reads TGTGCCAGCAGCTCAGGGACTAGCGGGGAGCAGTTCTTC.

The chain employs TRBV25-1 and TRBJ2-2; perhaps TRBD1 as D (6 bases). V lost 2 bases and J lost 1, with 11 bases in between. Germline V gives CDR1 MGHDK, CDR2 SYGVNS. The CDR3 length is 16 residues. CDR3 sequence reads: CASSEGGTMNTGELFF. The CDR3, as DNA: TGTGCCAGCAGTGAAGGTGGGACAATGAACACCGGGGAGCTGTTTTTT.

The chain couples TRBV6-6 to TRBJ2-7; 8 bases fit TRBD1. V gave up 4 bases and J gave up 0 bases; unmatched junction bases: 8. The CDR3 is made up of 16 amino acids. Germline V gene data show CDR1 as MNHNY and CDR2 as SVGAGI (reference sequence). CDR3 bases: TGTGCCAGCAGTTCCACAGGGGGTAAATCCTCCTACGAGCAGTACTTC. It codes for CASSSTGGKSSYEQYF.

This rearrangement joins TRBV30 to TRBJ1-1, with TRBD1 matching 7 bases. Per the germline V gene, CDR1 is GTSNPN and CDR2 is SVGIG (reference sequence). The length of the CDR3 is 17 residues. V lost 2 bases, J lost 0 bases, and 12 bases stayed unmatched. This CDR3 reads CAWSLRRGPSLNTEAFF. The CDR3 DNA reads TGTGCCTGGAGTCTAAGAAGGGGGCCTTCTCTGAACACTGAAGCTTTCTTT.

V usage is TRBV29-1 and J usage is TRBJ2-5, with D perhaps TRBD1 (6 bases). This CDR3 contains 14 residues. CDR1 is SQVTM and CDR2 is ANQGSEA in the germline V gene. Trimming left V 7 bases short and J 2 bases short, with 17 bases between. The CDR3 DNA is TGCAGCGCCTCAGGGGAGACAGGTCAAGAGACCCAGTACTTC. Protein: CSASGETGQETQYF.

The chain joins TRBV6-5 to TRBJ2-7; 9 bases fit TRBD2. Trimming removed 5 bases from V and 3 bases from J; junction bases left unmatched: 5. Germline V gene lookup returns CDR1 MNHEY and CDR2 SVGAGI. CDR3 length: 14 amino acids. CDR3 sequence reads: CASSQREEVYEQYF. The CDR3 DNA follows: TGTGCCAGCAGTCAGCGGGAGGAGGTCTACGAGCAGTACTTC.

Concerning this clone itself: At one of its ends the junction is not consistent with the germline gene, which may arise from a read error. The chain joins TRBV7-9 to TRBJ1-1; possibly TRBD1 for D (6 bases). The CDR3 covers 18 residues. Germline CDR1 reads SEHNR; CDR2 reads FQNEAQ (reference sequence). In nucleotides, the CDR3 is TGTGCCAGCAGGTTAGGGGTCAGGGGTCGGCCGTCGGACACTGAAGCTTTCTTT. Encoded protein: CASRLGVRGRPSDTEAFF. Looking up the rest from reference TRBV7-9 and TRBJ1-1 gives the full variable domain: DTGVSQNPRHKITKRGQNVTFRCDPISEHNRLYWYRQTLGQGPEFLTYFQNEAQLEKSRLLSDRFSAERPKGSFSTLEIQRTEQGDSAMYLCASRLGVRGRPSDTEAFFGQGTRLTVV.

The genes are TRBV10-3 and TRBJ2-7; D perhaps matches TRBD2 (5 bases). The CDR3 loop spans 14 amino acids. Germline V gene lookup returns CDR1 ENHRY and CDR2 SYGVKD. The germline V and J ends were trimmed by 10 bases and 3 bases, with 19 bases remaining between them. CDR3: CATRREALVYEQYF. DNA for the CDR3: TGTGCCACCAGACGGGAAGCCCTTGTCTACGAGCAGTACTTC.

Only one count was recorded for this clone. This chain joins TRBV18 and TRBJ1-1; the match to TRBD1 covers 8 bases. Germline lookup yields CDR1 KGHSH and CDR2 LQKENI. V lost 2 bases, J lost 10 bases, and 18 bases stayed unmatched. The CDR3 has 17 residues. The DNA for the CDR3 is TGTGCCAGCTCACCAATCCCGACAGGGGACGTCAGCTCCGGAGCTTTCTTT. Residues: CASSPIPTGDVSSGAFF.

The rearrangement links TRBV28 to TRBJ1-6; no reliable D call. This CDR3 spans 15 amino acids. Germline lookup yields CDR1 MDHEN and CDR2 SYDVKM. V lost 3 bases, J lost 10 bases, and 16 bases lay in between. CDR3 residues: CASSFLGGSKSPLHF. The CDR3 DNA follows: TGTGCCAGCAGTTTCCTGGGAGGATCGAAATCACCCCTCCACTTT.

This chain uses TRBV4-1 with TRBJ2-7; 8 bases are a match to TRBD1. Germline lookup yields CDR1 MGHRA and CDR2 YSYEKL. This CDR3 region has 14 residues. The J segment lost 7 bases and the V segment lost 1 base, leaving 6 bases of the junction unmatched. The CDR3 sequence is CASSQGVQGGEQYF. CDR3 sequence (DNA): TGCGCCAGCAGCCAAGGGGTACAGGGGGGAGAGCAGTACTTC.

The V and J genes are TRBV29-1 and TRBJ1-2; the match to TRBD1 covers 8 bases. The V gene end was trimmed by 4 bases and the J gene end by 4 bases; junction bases not matched to a gene: 5. This CDR3 is 13 amino acids long. Germline V lookup: CDR1 SQVTM, CDR2 ANQGSEA. The CDR3 here is CSVATGGPYGYTF. Here the CDR3 DNA reads TGCAGCGTTGCCACAGGGGGGCCCTATGGCTACACCTTC. Drawing the rest from reference TRBV29-1 and TRBJ1-2, the complete variable domain is SAVISQKPSRDICQRGTSLTIQCQVDSQVTMMFWYRQQPGQSLTLIATANQGSEATYESGFVIDKFPISRPNLTFSTLTVSNMSPEDSSIYLCSVATGGPYGYTFGSGTRLTVV.

V is TRBV19 and J is TRBJ1-5; TRBD1 aligns across 11 bases. Germline lookup yields CDR1 LNHDA and CDR2 SQIVND (reference sequence). V trimming: 5 bases; J trimming: 4 bases; junction bases outside the gene matches: 4. CDR3 length: 15 amino acids. The CDR3 DNA is TGTGCCAGTAGTTTCGGACAGGGGGCGAATCAGCCCCAGCATTTT. This translates into CASSFGQGANQPQHF.

The chain links TRBV7-3 to TRBJ1-1; TRBD1 is a possible D gene (6 bases). CDR1 and CDR2 (germline): SGHTA, FQGTGA. With 3 bases removed from V and 1 base from J, the gap between germline ends came to 15 bases. The CDR3 spans 16 residues. CDR3 coding DNA: TGTGCCAGCAGCTTGTCTGACAGGCCGACGAACACTGAAGCTTTCTTT. It encodes CASSLSDRPTNTEAFF. Full variable domain (missing parts from reference TRBV7-3 and TRBJ1-1): GAGVSQTPSNKVTEKGKYVELRCDPISGHTALYWYRQSLGQGPEFLIYFQGTGAADDSGLPNDRFFAVRPEGSVSTLKIQRTERGDSAVYLCASSLSDRPTNTEAFFGQGTRLTVV.